Below, 18 T cell receptor beta chains from the same sample are listed, as sequenced in a study of cytomegalovirus exposure and HLA in healthy donors. 13 Jbeta primers and 60 Vbeta primers were used for the PCR. The data were produced by immunoSEQ multiplex PCR, yet TCRdb's version contains in-frame clones alone and is incomplete. Found here are 160,000 or so clones, over 60% of them singletons; the top ten hold almost 6.5%. Sample: PBMCs. These receptors were collected from a man aged 40-49 years in good health and CMV-seropositive.

The chain is built from TRBV6-1 and TRBJ2-1; D is possibly TRBD2 (6 bases). Germline CDR1 reads MNHNS; CDR2 reads SASEGT. The CDR3 is 14 amino acids. V was clipped by 8 bases and J by 6 bases, with 17 bases between them. The CDR3 loop reads CASLTEGFTNEQFF. DNA for the CDR3: TGTGCCAGCTTAACGGAGGGGTTCACCAATGAGCAGTTCTTC.

The chain is built from TRBV5-1 and TRBJ2-7; 10 nucleotides match TRBD2. Trimming cost V 1 base and J 2 bases; bases outside gene matches: 3. There are 15 residues in the CDR3. Per germline, CDR1 SGHRS and CDR2 YFSETQ. The CDR3 loop reads CASSLSSGSPYEQYF. CDR3 DNA sequence: TGCGCCAGCAGCTTGTCTAGCGGGAGTCCCTACGAGCAGTACTTC.

The chain couples TRBV9 to TRBJ2-1; 8 nucleotides line up with TRBD2. The CDR3 is 15 amino acids. V dropped 1 base and J dropped 10; count of bases not matched to a gene: 10. Germline CDR1 and CDR2: SGDLS and YYNGEE. The CDR3 loop reads CASSVIGSGGPEQFF. As DNA, the CDR3 is TGTGCCAGCAGCGTAATTGGGTCGGGAGGGCCGGAGCAGTTCTTC.

In this sample, this clone turned up a few times. This chain joins TRBV6-1 and TRBJ2-3; 9 nucleotides match TRBD2. Losses at the gene ends were 3 bases for V and 1 base for J; bases not matched to a gene: 11. Germline V gives CDR1 MNHNS, CDR2 SASEGT. CDR3 length equals 18 residues. The CDR3 bases are TGTGCCAGCAGTGACGGAGGTAGCGGGAGAGGAGGCACAGATACGCAGTATTTT. This codes for CASSDGGSGRGGTDTQYF.

J is TRBJ1-3 and V is TRBV19, with D possibly TRBD1 on 6 matching bases. V lost 3 bases to trimming and J lost 3 bases, with 15 bases between them. The CDR3 runs to 16 residues. Germline CDR1 reads LNHDA; CDR2 reads SQIVND (reference sequence). In DNA, the CDR3 is TGTGCCAGTAGTATGGGGGCAGGGCCGTATGGAAACACCATATATTTT. It translates to CASSMGAGPYGNTIYF.

V usage is TRBV6-4 and J usage is TRBJ2-1; D may be TRBD1 (6 bases). The CDR3 extends over 15 amino acids. V was clipped by 5 bases and J by 4 bases, with 15 bases between them. Looked up from germline, CDR1 is MRHNA and CDR2 is SNTAGT. CDR3 in DNA: TGTGCCAGCAGTTTACAGGGTGCGGAATACAATGAGCAGTTCTTC. This gives the protein CASSLQGAEYNEQFF.

The genes are TRBV7-9 and TRBJ2-7; TRBD2 agrees at 9 bases. Germline loops: CDR1 SEHNR, CDR2 FQNEAQ (reference sequence). This CDR3 is built from 14 residues. V lost 7 bases to trimming and J lost 6 bases; unmatched junction nucleotides: 10. CDR3 coding DNA: TGTGCCAGCACCCCACTAGCGGGCTATGGCGAGCAGTACTTC. Protein product: CASTPLAGYGEQYF.

This rearrangement joins TRBV27 to TRBJ2-3; the D gene is possibly TRBD2 (6 bases). Per germline, CDR1 MNHEY and CDR2 SMNVEV (reference sequence). The CDR3 consists of 14 residues. The ends were cut back, 8 bases at V and 2 bases at J, with 14 bases in the middle. As DNA, the CDR3 is TGTGCCAGCCGGTCTAGCGTGAACACAGATACGCAGTATTTT. It is translated as CASRSSVNTDTQYF.

This clone was detected a few times. This chain connects TRBV19 to TRBJ1-2; D not certain. There are 17 residues in the CDR3. Trimming stripped 4 bases from V and 2 bases from J, with 20 bases between. Germline V gives CDR1 LNHDA, CDR2 SQIVND (reference sequence). This CDR3 reads CASSTPGESPRNYGYTF. The CDR3 DNA is TGTGCCAGTAGTACCCCCGGAGAGTCCCCAAGGAACTATGGCTACACCTTC.

The J gene is TRBJ1-5, the V gene TRBV5-6; 7 bases align to TRBD1. Per germline, CDR1 SGHDT and CDR2 YYEEEE. This CDR3 region has 15 residues. V gave up 1 base and J gave up 2 bases; unmatched junction bases: 3. CDR3 region: CASSLRDRGNQPQHF. CDR3 in DNA: TGTGCCAGCAGCTTGAGAGACAGGGGCAATCAGCCCCAGCATTTT.

This chain joins TRBV9 and TRBJ2-3; possibly TRBD2 for D (5 bases). The CDR3 extends over 18 amino acids. The germline V gene has CDR1 SGDLS and CDR2 YYNGEE. V was cut by 0 bases and J by 4 bases, with 21 bases left in between. The CDR3 spells CASSVAPGSGERADTQYF. The DNA for the CDR3 is TGTGCCAGCAGCGTAGCCCCGGGGTCCGGGGAGCGTGCAGATACGCAGTATTTT.

The V and J genes are TRBV27 and TRBJ2-1, with D possibly TRBD1 on 6 matching bases. CDR3 length equals 14 residues. Trimming cost V 3 bases and J 5 bases, with 11 bases left between them. Germline-derived CDR1 and CDR2 are MNHEY and SMNVEV (reference sequence). The CDR3 bases are TGTGCCAGCAGTTTGGGGGCGGCTGACAATGAGCAGTTCTTC. Protein product: CASSLGAADNEQFF.

A word on this clone: Other DNA sequences in this sample translate to the same CDR3. The V gene is TRBV6-5, the J gene TRBJ2-7; a weak D match, TRBD2 (5 bases). Germline V lookup: CDR1 MNHEY, CDR2 SVGAGI. The CDR3 has 15 amino acids. The ends were cut back, 2 bases at V and 3 bases at J, with 14 bases in the middle. The CDR3 here is CASSYRRTGGYEQYF. Written as DNA, the CDR3 is TGTGCCAGCAGTTACCGTAGGACTGGAGGCTACGAGCAGTACTTC.

In DNA form, the CDR3 reads TGTGCCAGCAGTCCTCTAGCGGGAGGGCCCCCCGGGGAGCTGTTTTTT. Translation gives CASSPLAGGPPGELFF. The chain couples TRBV6-4 to TRBJ2-2; 12 nucleotides agree with TRBD2. This CDR3 is built from 16 residues. Germline V lookup: CDR1 MRHNA, CDR2 SNTAGT. The V gene end was trimmed by 5 bases and the J gene end by 6 bases; junction bases not matched to a gene: 7.

V is TRBV27 and J is TRBJ2-1, with 11 nucleotides matching TRBD1. The CDR3 runs 16 residues. The V segment lost 5 bases and the J segment 5 bases; nucleotides outside the gene matches: 8. CDR1 and CDR2 from the germline V gene are MNHEY and SMNVEV (reference sequence). The CDR3 DNA reads as TGTGCCAGCAGTCCGCTCCGGGACAGGGGGAACAATGAGCAGTTCTTC. Protein: CASSPLRDRGNNEQFF.

This clone has only one observation. This chain links TRBV7-3 with TRBJ2-5, with 9 bases aligning to TRBD2. Germline-derived CDR1 and CDR2 are SGHTA and FQGTGA. Losses at the gene ends were 4 bases for V and 2 bases for J; bases not matched to a gene: 8. The CDR3 spans 16 residues. CDR3 nucleotides: TGTGCCAGCAGCTACTCCGGGACTAGCAGACAAGAGACCCAGTACTTC. This encodes CASSYSGTSRQETQYF.

The chain has TRBV7-9 and TRBJ2-1, with 12 nucleotides matching TRBD2. This CDR3 comprises 14 residues. The germline gives CDR1 SEHNR, CDR2 FQNEAQ (reference sequence). V lost 5 bases and J lost 9; bases outside the gene matches: 5. CDR3 coding DNA: TGTGCCAGCAGCCCCGGACTAGCGGGGCCTGAGCAGTTCTTC. Translating gives CASSPGLAGPEQFF.

The chain combines TRBV18 with TRBJ2-1; D perhaps matches TRBD1 (5 bases). This CDR3 has 14 residues. V dropped 1 base and J dropped 7 bases, with 11 bases sitting between them. CDR1 KGHSH and CDR2 LQKENI come from the germline V gene. Written as DNA, the CDR3 is TGTGCCAGCTCACCACAATATGGGGCGAATGAGCAGTTCTTC. This sequence encodes CASSPQYGANEQFF.